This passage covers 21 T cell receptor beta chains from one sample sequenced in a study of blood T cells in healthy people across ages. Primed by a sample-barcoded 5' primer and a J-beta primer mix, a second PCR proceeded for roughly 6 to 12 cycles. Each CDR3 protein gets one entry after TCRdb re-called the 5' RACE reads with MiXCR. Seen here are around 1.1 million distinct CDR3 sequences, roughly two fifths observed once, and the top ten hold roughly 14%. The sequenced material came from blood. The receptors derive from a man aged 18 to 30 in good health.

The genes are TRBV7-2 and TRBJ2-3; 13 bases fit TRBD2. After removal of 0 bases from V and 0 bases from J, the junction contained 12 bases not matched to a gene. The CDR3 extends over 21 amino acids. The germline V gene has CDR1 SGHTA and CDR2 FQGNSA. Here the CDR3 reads CASSLATPRTSGGPSTDTQYF. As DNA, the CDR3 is TGTGCCAGCAGCTTAGCCACCCCGAGGACTAGCGGGGGCCCTAGCACAGATACGCAGTATTTT.

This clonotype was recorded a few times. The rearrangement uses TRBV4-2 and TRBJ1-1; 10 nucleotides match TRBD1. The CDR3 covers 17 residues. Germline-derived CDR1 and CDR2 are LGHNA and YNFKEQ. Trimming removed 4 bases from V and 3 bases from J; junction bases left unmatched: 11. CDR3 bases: TGTGCCAGCAGCCTGAGGGACAGGGGATTGGGGGACACTGAAGCTTTCTTT. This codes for CASSLRDRGLGDTEAFF.

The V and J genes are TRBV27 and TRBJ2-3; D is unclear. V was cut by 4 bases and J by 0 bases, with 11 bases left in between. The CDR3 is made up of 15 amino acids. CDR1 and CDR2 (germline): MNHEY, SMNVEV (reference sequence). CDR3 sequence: CASSWGVLSTDTQYF. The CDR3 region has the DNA TGTGCCAGCAGTTGGGGTGTTTTGAGCACAGATACGCAGTATTTT.

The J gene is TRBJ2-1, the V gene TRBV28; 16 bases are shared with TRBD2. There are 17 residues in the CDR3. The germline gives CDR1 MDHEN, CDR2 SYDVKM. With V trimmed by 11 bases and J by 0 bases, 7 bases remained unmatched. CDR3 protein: CAGGTSGGASSYNEQFF. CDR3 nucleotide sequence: TGTGCCGGAGGGACTAGCGGGGGGGCAAGCTCCTACAATGAGCAGTTCTTC.

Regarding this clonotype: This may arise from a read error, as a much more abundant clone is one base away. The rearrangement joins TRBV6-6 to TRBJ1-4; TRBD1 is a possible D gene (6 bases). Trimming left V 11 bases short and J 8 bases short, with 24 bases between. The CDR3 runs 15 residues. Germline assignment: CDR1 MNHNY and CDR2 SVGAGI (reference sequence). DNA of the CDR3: TGTGCCGGCACCCCGGGGGGGACAAGAGCAGAAAAACTGTTTTTT. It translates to CAGTPGGTRAEKLFF.

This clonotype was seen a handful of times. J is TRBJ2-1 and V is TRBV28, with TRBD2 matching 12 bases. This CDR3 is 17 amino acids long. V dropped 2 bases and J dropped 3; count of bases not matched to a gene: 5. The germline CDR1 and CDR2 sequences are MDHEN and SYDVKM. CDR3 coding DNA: TGTGCCAGCAGTTTAGGACTAGCGGGGTCCTACTACAATGAGCAGTTCTTC. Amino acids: CASSLGLAGSYYNEQFF.

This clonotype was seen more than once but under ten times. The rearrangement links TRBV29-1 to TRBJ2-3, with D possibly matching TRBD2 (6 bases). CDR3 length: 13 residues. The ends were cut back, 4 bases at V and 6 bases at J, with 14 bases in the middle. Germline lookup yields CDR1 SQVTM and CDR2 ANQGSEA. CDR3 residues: CSVGARGGDTQYF. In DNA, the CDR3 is TGCAGCGTTGGTGCTCGGGGAGGTGATACGCAGTATTTT.

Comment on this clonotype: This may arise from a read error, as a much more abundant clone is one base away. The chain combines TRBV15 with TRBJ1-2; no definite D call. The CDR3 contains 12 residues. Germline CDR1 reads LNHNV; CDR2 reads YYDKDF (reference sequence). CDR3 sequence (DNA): TGTGTCACCAGCAGTTCCCTCTATGGCTACACCTTC. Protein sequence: CVTSSSLYGYTF.

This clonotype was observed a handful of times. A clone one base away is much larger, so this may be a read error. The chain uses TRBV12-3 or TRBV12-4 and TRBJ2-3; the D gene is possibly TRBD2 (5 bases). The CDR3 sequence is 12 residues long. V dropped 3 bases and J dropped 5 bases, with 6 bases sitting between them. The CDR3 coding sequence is TGTGCCAGCAGTTTCGGGGTAGATACGCAGTATTTT. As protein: CASSFGVDTQYF.

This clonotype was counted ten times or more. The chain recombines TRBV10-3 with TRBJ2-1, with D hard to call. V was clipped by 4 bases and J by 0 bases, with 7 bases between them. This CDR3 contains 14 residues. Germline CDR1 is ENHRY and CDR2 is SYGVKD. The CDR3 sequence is CAISGASSYNEQFF. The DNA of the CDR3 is TGTGCCATCAGTGGAGCGAGCTCCTACAATGAGCAGTTCTTC.

CDR3 protein: CAWAQRDTQYF. CDR3 DNA: TGTGCCTGGGCACAGAGGGATACGCAGTATTTT. The genes are TRBV30 and TRBJ2-3; D remains ambiguous. The CDR3 has 11 amino acids. CDR1 GTSNPN and CDR2 SVGIG come from the germline V gene (reference sequence). The V end was cut by 5 bases, the J end by 6 bases, with 9 bases between. Based on the CDR3 plus reference TRBV30 and TRBJ2-3, the full variable domain is SQTIHQWPATLVQPVGSPLSLECTVEGTSNPNLYWYRQAAGRGLQLLFYSVGIGQISSEVPQNLSASRPQDRQFILSSKKLLLSDSGFYLCAWAQRDTQYFGPGTRLTVL.

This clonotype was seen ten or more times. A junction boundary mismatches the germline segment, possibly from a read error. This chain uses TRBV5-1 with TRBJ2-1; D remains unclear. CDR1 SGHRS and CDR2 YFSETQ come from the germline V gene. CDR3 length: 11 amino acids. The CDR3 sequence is CASSLKGEQFF. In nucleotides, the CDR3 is TGTGCCAGCAGTTTAAAGGGTGAGCAGTTCTTC.

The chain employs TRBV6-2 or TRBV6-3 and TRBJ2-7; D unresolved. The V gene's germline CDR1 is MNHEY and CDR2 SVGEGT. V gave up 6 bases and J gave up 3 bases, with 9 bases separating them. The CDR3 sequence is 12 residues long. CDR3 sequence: CASRPSDYEQYF. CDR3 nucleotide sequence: TGTGCCAGCAGGCCTTCTGACTACGAGCAGTACTTC.

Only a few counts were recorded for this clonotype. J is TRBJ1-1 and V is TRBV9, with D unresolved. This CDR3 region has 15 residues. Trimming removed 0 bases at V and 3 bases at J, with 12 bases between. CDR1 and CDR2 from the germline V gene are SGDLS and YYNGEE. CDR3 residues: CASSVVGSGDTEAFF. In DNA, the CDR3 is TGTGCCAGCAGCGTAGTAGGCAGTGGAGACACTGAAGCTTTCTTT.

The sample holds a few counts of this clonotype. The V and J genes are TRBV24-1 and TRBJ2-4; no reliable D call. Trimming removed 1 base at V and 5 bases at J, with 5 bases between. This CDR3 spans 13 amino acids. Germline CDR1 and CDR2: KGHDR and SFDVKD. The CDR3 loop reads CATSDLRENIQYF. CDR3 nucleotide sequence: TGTGCCACCAGTGATTTACGGGAAAACATTCAGTACTTC.

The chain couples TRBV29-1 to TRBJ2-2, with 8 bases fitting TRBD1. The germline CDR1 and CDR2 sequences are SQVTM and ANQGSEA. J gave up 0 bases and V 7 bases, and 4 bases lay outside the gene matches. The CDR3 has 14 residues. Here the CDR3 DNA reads TGCAGCGCCAAGGGACAGGCGAACACCGGGGAGCTGTTTTTT. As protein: CSAKGQANTGELFF.

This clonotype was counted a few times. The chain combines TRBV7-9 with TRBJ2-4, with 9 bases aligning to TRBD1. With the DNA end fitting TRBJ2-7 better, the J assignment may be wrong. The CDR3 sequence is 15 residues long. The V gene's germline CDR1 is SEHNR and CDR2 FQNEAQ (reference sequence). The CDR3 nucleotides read TGTGCCAGCAGCGCATACGGGACAGGGACCTACGAGCAGTACTTC. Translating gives CASSAYGTGTYEQYF.

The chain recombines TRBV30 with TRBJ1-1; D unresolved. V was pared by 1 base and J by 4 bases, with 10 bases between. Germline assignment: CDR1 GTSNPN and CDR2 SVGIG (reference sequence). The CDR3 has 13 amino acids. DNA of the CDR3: TGTGCCTGGAGTGATCTTAGGAGCACTGAAGCTTTCTTT. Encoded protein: CAWSDLRSTEAFF.

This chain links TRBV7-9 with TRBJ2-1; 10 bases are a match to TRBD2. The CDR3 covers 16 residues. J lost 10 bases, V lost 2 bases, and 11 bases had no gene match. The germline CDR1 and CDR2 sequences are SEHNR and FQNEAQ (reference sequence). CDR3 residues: CASSLSLAGVSYEQFF. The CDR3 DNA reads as TGTGCCAGCAGCTTATCCCTAGCGGGGGTCTCATACGAGCAGTTCTTC. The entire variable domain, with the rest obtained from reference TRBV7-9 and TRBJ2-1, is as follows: DTGVSQNPRHKITKRGQNVTFRCDPISEHNRLYWYRQTLGQGPEFLTYFQNEAQLEKSRLLSDRFSAERPKGSFSTLEIQRTEQGDSAMYLCASSLSLAGVSYEQFFGPGTRLTVL.

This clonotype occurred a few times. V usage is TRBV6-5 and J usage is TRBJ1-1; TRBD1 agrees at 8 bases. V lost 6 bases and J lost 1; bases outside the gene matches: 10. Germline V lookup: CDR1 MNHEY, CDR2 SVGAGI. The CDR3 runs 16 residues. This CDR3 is CASSRTTTGGNTEAFF. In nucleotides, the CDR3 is TGTGCCAGCAGCCGAACTACCACAGGGGGGAACACTGAAGCTTTCTTT.

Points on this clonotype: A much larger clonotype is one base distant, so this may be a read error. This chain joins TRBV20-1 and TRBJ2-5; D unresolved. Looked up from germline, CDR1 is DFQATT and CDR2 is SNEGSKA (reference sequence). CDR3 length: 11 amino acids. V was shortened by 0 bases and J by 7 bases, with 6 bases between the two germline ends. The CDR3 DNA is TGCAGTGCTAGAGATGTGGGGACCCAGTACTTC. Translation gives CSARDVGTQYF.